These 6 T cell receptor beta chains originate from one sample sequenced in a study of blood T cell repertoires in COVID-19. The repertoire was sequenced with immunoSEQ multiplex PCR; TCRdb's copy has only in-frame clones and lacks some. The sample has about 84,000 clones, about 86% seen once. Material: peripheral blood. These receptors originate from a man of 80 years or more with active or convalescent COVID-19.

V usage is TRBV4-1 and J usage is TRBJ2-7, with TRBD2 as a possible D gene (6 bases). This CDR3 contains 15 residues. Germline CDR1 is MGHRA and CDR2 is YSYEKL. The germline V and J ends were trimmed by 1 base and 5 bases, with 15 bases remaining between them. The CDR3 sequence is CASSQAASALNEQYF. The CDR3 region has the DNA TGCGCCAGCAGCCAAGCGGCTAGCGCGCTTAACGAGCAGTACTTC.

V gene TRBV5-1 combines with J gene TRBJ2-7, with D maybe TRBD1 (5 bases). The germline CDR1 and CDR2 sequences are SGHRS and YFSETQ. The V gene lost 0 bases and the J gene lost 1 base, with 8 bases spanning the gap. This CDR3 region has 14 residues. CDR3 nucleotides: TGCGCCAGCAGCTTGGCCCAGGGATCCTACGAGCAGTACTTC. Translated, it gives CASSLAQGSYEQYF.

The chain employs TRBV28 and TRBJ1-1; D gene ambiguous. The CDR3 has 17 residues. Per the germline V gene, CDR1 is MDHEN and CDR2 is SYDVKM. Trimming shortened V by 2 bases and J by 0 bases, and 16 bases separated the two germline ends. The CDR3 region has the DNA TGTGCCAGCAGTTTAGCGGCAGATATACGGTTGAACACTGAAGCTTTCTTT. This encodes CASSLAADIRLNTEAFF.

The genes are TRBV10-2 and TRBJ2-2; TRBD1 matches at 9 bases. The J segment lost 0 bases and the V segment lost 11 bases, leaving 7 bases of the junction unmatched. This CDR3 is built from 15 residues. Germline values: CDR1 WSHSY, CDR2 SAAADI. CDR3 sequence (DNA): TGCGCCCCCAGTCGACAGGGGGCGAACACCGGGGAGCTGTTTTTT. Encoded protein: CAPSRQGANTGELFF.

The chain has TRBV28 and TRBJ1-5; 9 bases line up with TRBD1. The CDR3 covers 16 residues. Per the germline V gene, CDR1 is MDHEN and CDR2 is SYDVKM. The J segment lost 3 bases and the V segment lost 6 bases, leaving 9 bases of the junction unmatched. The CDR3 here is CASSPRTGVNNQPQHF. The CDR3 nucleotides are TGTGCCAGCAGCCCCCGGACAGGGGTCAACAATCAGCCCCAGCATTTT.

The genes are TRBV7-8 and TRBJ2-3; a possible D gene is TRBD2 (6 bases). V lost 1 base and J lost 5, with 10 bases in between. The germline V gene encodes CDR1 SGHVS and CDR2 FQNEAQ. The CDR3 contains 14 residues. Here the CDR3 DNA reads TGTGCCAGCAGCTTAGGTAGCGGCTTAGATACGCAGTATTTT. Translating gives CASSLGSGLDTQYF.